Each of the 16 T cell receptor beta chains below was sequenced from the same sample in a study of blood T cell repertoires in COVID-19. TCRdb's table, derived via immunoSEQ multiplex PCR, lists solely in-frame clones and lacks some. The sample holds fewer than 60,000 clones, about 86% seen once. The material sequenced was peripheral blood. Receptors originate from a man aged 50 or older with acute or convalescent COVID-19.

This sequence joins TRBV29-1 and TRBJ1-5; D is perhaps TRBD1 (5 bases). CDR1 is SQVTM, CDR2 ANQGSEA, per germline. V was clipped by 0 bases and J by 4 bases, with 13 bases between them. The CDR3 extends over 15 amino acids. CDR3 in DNA: TGCAGCGTTGAAGATGGAGTGGGGGGTAATCAGCCCCAGCATTTT. The encoded protein is CSVEDGVGGNQPQHF.

This rearrangement joins TRBV6-2 or TRBV6-3 to TRBJ1-6; 9 bases map to TRBD1. CDR3 size: 16 residues. Germline V gene sequence: CDR1 MNHEY, CDR2 SVGEGT. J was trimmed by 10 bases and V by 5 bases; bases with no gene match: 12. In nucleotides, the CDR3 is TGTGCCAGCAGTCATCCGGGACAGGGTCGCGAATCACCCCTCCACTTT. Amino acid sequence: CASSHPGQGRESPLHF.

The rearrangement links TRBV10-3 to TRBJ1-1; TRBD1 agrees at 10 bases. The germline V gene has CDR1 ENHRY and CDR2 SYGVKD. With 6 bases clipped from V and 0 bases from J, the junction kept 4 bases outside the gene matches. The CDR3 has 15 amino acids. This chain's CDR3 is CAIRKGQGMNTEAFF. DNA for the CDR3: TGTGCCATCAGAAAGGGACAGGGGATGAACACTGAAGCTTTCTTT.

This sequence joins TRBV11-2 and TRBJ2-3; 10 bases line up with TRBD2. Germline values: CDR1 SGHAT, CDR2 FQNNGV. Trimming removed 2 bases from V and 0 bases from J; junction bases left unmatched: 8. The CDR3 contains 18 residues. The CDR3 nucleotides read TGTGCCAGCAGCTTACTCTCTAGCGGGGGCCTTAGCACAGATACGCAGTATTTT. It is translated as CASSLLSSGGLSTDTQYF. The entire variable domain, with the rest obtained from reference TRBV11-2 and TRBJ2-3, is as follows: EAGVAQSPRYKIIEKRQSVAFWCNPISGHATLYWYQQILGQGPKLLIQFQNNGVVDDSQLPKDRFSAERLKGVDSTLKIQPAKLEDSAVYLCASSLLSSGGLSTDTQYFGPGTRLTVL.

This chain links TRBV7-2 with TRBJ1-5, with a possible D match to TRBD1 (6 bases). The CDR3 is 14 residues long. Germline-derived CDR1 and CDR2 are SGHTA and FQGNSA. Trimming left V 3 bases short and J 10 bases short, with 16 bases between. The CDR3 is CASSFRQDSEPQHF. The CDR3 nucleotides read TGTGCCAGCAGCTTCAGACAGGACTCCGAACCCCAGCATTTT.

The V call is TRBV5-8, the J call TRBJ2-2, with D unclear. Per the germline V gene, CDR1 is SGHTS and CDR2 is YDEGEE. V lost 6 bases, J lost 0 bases, and 18 bases lay in between. The CDR3 is 17 residues long. DNA for the CDR3: TGTGCCAGCAACCCCGGGTCGGTCGCGGCGAACACCGGGGAGCTGTTTTTT. It translates to CASNPGSVAANTGELFF.

The J gene is TRBJ1-5, the V gene TRBV3-1 (or the pseudogene TRBV3-2); no firm D call. There are 14 residues in the CDR3. Germline V CDR1 and CDR2: LGHDT, YNNKEL (reference sequence). V lost 0 bases, J lost 5 bases, and 8 bases lay in between. The CDR3 region has the DNA TGTGCCAGCAGCCAAGAGAGCGGCGATCAGCCCCAGCATTTT. Protein product: CASSQESGDQPQHF.

The genes are TRBV10-3 and TRBJ2-7; 9 nucleotides line up with TRBD1. CDR1 ENHRY and CDR2 SYGVKD come from the germline V gene. This CDR3 has 15 amino acids. Trimming took 4 bases from V and 0 from J; bases not matched to a gene: 4. The CDR3 region is CAISARDRDSYEQYF. The DNA of the CDR3 is TGTGCCATCAGTGCCCGGGACAGGGACTCCTACGAGCAGTACTTC.

The chain joins TRBV7-9 to TRBJ2-7, with a possible D match to TRBD2 (5 bases). Germline-derived CDR1 and CDR2 are SEHNR and FQNEAQ (reference sequence). V lost 4 bases and J lost 7, with 11 bases in between. CDR3 size: 12 residues. The chain's CDR3 is CASSSDYLEQYF. The CDR3 region has the DNA TGTGCCAGCAGCTCCGACTACCTAGAGCAGTACTTC.

The rearrangement links TRBV6-5 to TRBJ1-2; 8 positions agree with TRBD1. In germline, CDR1 is MNHEY, CDR2 SVGAGI. CDR3 length: 14 amino acids. Unmatched junction bases numbered 5, after V lost 5 bases and J lost 3 bases. The CDR3 reads CASSPGQADYGYTF. CDR3 coding DNA: TGTGCCAGCAGTCCGGGACAGGCAGACTATGGCTACACCTTC.

The V gene is TRBV29-1, the J gene TRBJ1-5, with TRBD1 matching 8 bases. CDR3 length: 13 residues. The ends lost 8 bases at V and 4 bases at J; junction bases unmatched: 7. Germline CDR1 and CDR2: SQVTM and ANQGSEA. In nucleotides, the CDR3 is TGCAGCTTCCGGGACAGGCCTAATCAGCCCCAGCATTTT. Protein product: CSFRDRPNQPQHF.

The chain has TRBV6-1 and TRBJ1-5, with D possibly being TRBD1 (5 bases). Germline V gives CDR1 MNHNS, CDR2 SASEGT. CDR3 length: 16 amino acids. V dropped 2 bases and J dropped 4 bases, with 15 bases sitting between them. CDR3 protein: CASSESWGGRNQPQHF. In DNA, the CDR3 is TGTGCCAGCAGTGAATCATGGGGGGGGAGAAATCAGCCCCAGCATTTT.

The chain carries TRBV5-1 and TRBJ1-2, with D perhaps TRBD1 (5 bases). CDR1 and CDR2 (germline): SGHRS, YFSETQ. With 1 base removed from V and 4 bases from J, the gap between germline ends came to 14 bases. The CDR3 contains 15 residues. CDR3 region: CASSLRGRDFYGYTF. CDR3 DNA: TGCGCCAGCAGCTTGAGGGGCCGGGACTTCTATGGCTACACCTTC.

The rearrangement links TRBV9 to TRBJ1-4, with D possibly being TRBD1 (5 bases). The germline V gene has CDR1 SGDLS and CDR2 YYNGEE. The germline V and J ends were trimmed by 1 base and 4 bases, with 17 bases remaining between them. This CDR3 comprises 17 residues. This CDR3 reads CASSVTDSPKFNEKLFF. CDR3 in DNA: TGTGCCAGCAGCGTAACAGACAGCCCGAAATTTAATGAAAAACTGTTTTTT.

J is TRBJ2-7 and V is TRBV11-2; D ambiguous. Germline V lookup: CDR1 SGHAT, CDR2 FQNNGV. The CDR3 totals 12 residues. The V end lost 4 bases, the J end lost 1 base, and 5 bases lay between the germline ends. CDR3 DNA: TGTGCCAGCAGCTCCGGGTCCTACGAGCAGTACTTC. It specifies CASSSGSYEQYF. Full variable domain (outside the CDR3, taken from reference TRBV11-2 and TRBJ2-7): EAGVAQSPRYKIIEKRQSVAFWCNPISGHATLYWYQQILGQGPKLLIQFQNNGVVDDSQLPKDRFSAERLKGVDSTLKIQPAKLEDSAVYLCASSSGSYEQYFGPGTRLTVT.

The rearrangement joins TRBV3-1 (or the pseudogene TRBV3-2) to TRBJ2-7; no clear D gene. CDR1 and CDR2 from the germline V gene are LGHDT and YNNKEL (reference sequence). The CDR3 spans 14 residues. Trimming pared 0 bases from V and 5 bases from J, leaving 11 bases between. CDR3 DNA sequence: TGTGCCAGCAGCCAAGATCTACCGCGAGACGAGCAGTACTTC. Its translation is CASSQDLPRDEQYF.